This entry is about one T cell receptor (beta chain). Antigen unknown. Profiling relied on immunoSEQ multiplex PCR, and the TCRdb table lists in-frame clones only, not all of them. The repertoire holds 130,000 to 150,000 clones, with roughly 86% as singletons. This entry is derived from a study of T cell responses to AZD1222 COVID-19 vaccine. Findings of the study overall: Without day 14 samples, only post-peak T cell repertoires were studied. Only 6 or 7 AZD1222 recipients tested seropositive at baseline. Unmutated variant regions are reportedly targeted by nearly half of spike-specific TCRs. Females made up more of the donors, who were largely white British, and clonal diversity may have come out too low.

The ends were cut back, 4 bases at V and 0 bases at J, with 9 bases in the middle. Per the germline V gene, CDR1 is KGHDR and CDR2 is SFDVKD. The CDR3 has 15 residues. J is TRBJ1-5 and V is TRBV24-1; D uncertain. The sequence was obtained from an adult who received the AZD1222 COVID-19 vaccine. The sample in question was peripheral blood, obtained 28 days after the second AZD1222 dose. The CDR3 bases are TGTGCCACCAGTGACCCCTTTGATAGCAATCAGCCCCAGCATTTT. This codes for CATSDPFDSNQPQHF.